These 17 T cell receptor beta chains came from one sample sequenced in a study of blood T cell repertoires in COVID-19. TCRdb keeps only in-frame clones here, not all; method: immunoSEQ multiplex PCR. The sample lists roughly 290,000 clones; around 90% were seen once. What was sequenced was peripheral blood. The receptors shown here come from a woman in her twenties or thirties with COVID-19, enrolled during active disease.

J is TRBJ1-2 and V is TRBV10-3, with 7 bases that match TRBD1. Per the germline V gene, CDR1 is ENHRY and CDR2 is SYGVKD. Trimming removed 9 bases from V and 2 bases from J; junction bases left unmatched: 9. The CDR3 is 14 residues long. DNA of the CDR3: TGTGCCATAACCCAGGGACAGACAAACTATGGCTACACCTTC. Translating it yields CAITQGQTNYGYTF.

With regard to this clone: Other DNA sequences within the sample encode an identical CDR3. The chain has TRBV5-1 and TRBJ2-7, with TRBD2 matching 10 bases. The CDR3 sequence is 15 residues long. Losses at the gene ends were 0 bases for V and 1 base for J; bases not matched to a gene: 1. Germline CDR1 SGHRS, CDR2 YFSETQ. The CDR3 protein is CASSLGTSGSYEQYF. In DNA, the CDR3 is TGCGCCAGCAGCTTGGGGACTAGCGGTTCCTACGAGCAGTACTTC.

This clone was found once. The CDR3 bases are TGTGCCAGCAGTTTGGGACAGGAAACCTCCTACGAGCAGTACTTC. It translates to CASSLGQETSYEQYF. J is TRBJ2-7 and V is TRBV28, with TRBD1 matching 8 bases. This CDR3 has 15 amino acids. J gave up 0 bases and V 3 bases, and 4 bases lay outside the gene matches. Germline CDR1 and CDR2: MDHEN and SYDVKM.

This chain joins TRBV18 and TRBJ1-1; the match to TRBD1 covers 8 bases. After removal of 6 bases from V and 11 bases from J, the junction contained 5 bases not matched to a gene. There are 11 residues in the CDR3. Germline loops: CDR1 KGHSH, CDR2 LQKENI. The chain's CDR3 is CASSHTGGAFF. The DNA for the CDR3 is TGTGCCAGCTCCCATACAGGGGGGGCTTTCTTT.

V gene TRBV18 combines with J gene TRBJ2-1; TRBD1 matches 11 bases. The V gene's germline CDR1 is KGHSH and CDR2 LQKENI. Trimming took 6 bases from V and 5 from J; bases not matched to a gene: 9. This CDR3 comprises 16 residues. CDR3 residues: CASSLYGTGGHNEQFF. The CDR3 DNA reads TGTGCCAGCTCGCTTTACGGGACAGGGGGTCACAATGAGCAGTTCTTC.

The chain carries TRBV6-5 and TRBJ1-5; D not certain. The CDR3 consists of 15 residues. Germline values: CDR1 MNHEY, CDR2 SVGAGI. Deletions cut 5 bases from V and 3 bases from J, with 14 bases between. CDR3 region: CASSRVLGDNQPQHF. The CDR3 region has the DNA TGTGCCAGCAGTAGAGTCCTCGGGGACAATCAGCCCCAGCATTTT.

The CDR3 region is CASSPRLAGTDTQYF. In DNA, the CDR3 is TGTGCCAGCAGTCCCCGGCTAGCGGGCACAGATACGCAGTATTTT. The chain combines TRBV6-5 with TRBJ2-3, with 7 nucleotides matching TRBD2. The CDR3 loop spans 15 amino acids. Per germline, CDR1 MNHEY and CDR2 SVGAGI. J was trimmed by 1 base and V by 5 bases; bases with no gene match: 6.

This rearrangement joins TRBV10-2 to TRBJ2-7; 9 bases agree with TRBD1. The germline V gene encodes CDR1 WSHSY and CDR2 SAAADI. The CDR3 sequence is 14 residues long. The V segment lost 6 bases and the J segment 4 bases; nucleotides outside the gene matches: 7. CDR3 residues: CASRGTGSRYEQYF. The CDR3 DNA reads as TGCGCCAGCAGGGGGACAGGGAGTCGATACGAGCAGTACTTC.

V gene TRBV30 combines with J gene TRBJ2-5, with 7 bases that match TRBD1. V was clipped by 4 bases and J by 2 bases; unmatched bases: 4. The germline V gene encodes CDR1 GTSNPN and CDR2 SVGIG (reference sequence). The CDR3 totals 13 residues. The CDR3 is CAWKSGQQETQYF. The CDR3 DNA reads as TGTGCCTGGAAATCGGGACAGCAAGAGACCCAGTACTTC.

This rearrangement joins TRBV15 to TRBJ2-5; TRBD2 is a possible D gene (5 bases). CDR1 and CDR2 (germline): LNHNV, YYDKDF (reference sequence). Trimming removed 1 base at V and 2 bases at J, with 11 bases between. The CDR3 loop spans 15 amino acids. The CDR3 DNA reads as TGTGCCACCAGCAGAGTGCCGGGAAGACAAGAGACCCAGTACTTC. Translating gives CATSRVPGRQETQYF.

The gene calls are TRBV6-2 or TRBV6-3 and TRBJ2-1; maybe TRBD2 (5 bases). The CDR3 has 18 residues. The germline CDR1 and CDR2 sequences are MNHEY and SVGEGT. Trimming shortened V by 0 bases and J by 0 bases, and 15 bases separated the two germline ends. CDR3 region: CASSYSGVGPPSYNEQFF. The CDR3 DNA is TGTGCCAGCAGTTACTCGGGAGTCGGGCCTCCCTCCTACAATGAGCAGTTCTTC.

The rearrangement joins TRBV28 to TRBJ2-7, with D possibly matching TRBD1 (6 bases). The CDR3 totals 11 residues. Trimming removed 7 bases at V and 6 bases at J, with 10 bases between. Germline CDR1 reads MDHEN; CDR2 reads SYDVKM. The CDR3 coding sequence is TGTGCCAGCACTCAGGGGCTCGAGCAGTACTTC. Amino acid sequence: CASTQGLEQYF.

CDR3 sequence: CASSRGGLVSGANVLTF. The CDR3 bases are TGCGCCAGCAGTCGGGGGGGGCTAGTCTCTGGGGCCAACGTCCTGACTTTC. This sequence joins TRBV4-1 and TRBJ2-6, with 8 nucleotides matching TRBD2. Germline-derived CDR1 and CDR2 are MGHRA and YSYEKL. The length of the CDR3 is 17 residues. V shed 6 bases, J shed 0 bases, and the junction held 7 bases outside the gene matches.

The count of this clone is one. The V call is TRBV6-5, the J call TRBJ2-3; no clear D. Germline V gene sequence: CDR1 MNHEY, CDR2 SVGAGI. The CDR3 runs to 13 residues. The V and J ends lost 4 bases and 0 bases respectively, with 5 bases between them. The CDR3 sequence is CASSSPSTDTQYF. Written as DNA, the CDR3 is TGTGCCAGCAGTTCTCCTAGCACAGATACGCAGTATTTT.

The V and J genes are TRBV4-1 and TRBJ2-1; no clear D. The germline V and J ends were trimmed by 1 base and 10 bases, with 5 bases remaining between them. Germline assignment: CDR1 MGHRA and CDR2 YSYEKL. The length of the CDR3 is 11 residues. CDR3 DNA sequence: TGCGCCAGCAGCCAAGCCTACGAGCAGTTCTTC. This gives the protein CASSQAYEQFF.

V and J are TRBV9 and TRBJ2-7, with D perhaps matching TRBD2 (5 bases). The CDR3 is 14 amino acids. Trimming took 0 bases from V and 4 from J, leaving 11 bases between them. CDR1 SGDLS and CDR2 YYNGEE come from the germline V gene. The CDR3: CASSVGMGGYEQYF. CDR3 nucleotide sequence: TGTGCCAGCAGCGTAGGCATGGGCGGGTACGAGCAGTACTTC.

DNA for the CDR3: TGTGCCAGCAGCGTAGAACCTCAACTGTCCAAAGCCTATGAGCAGTTCTTC. Translated: CASSVEPQLSKAYEQFF. The chain links TRBV9 to TRBJ2-1, with D unresolved. The germline V gene has CDR1 SGDLS and CDR2 YYNGEE. The CDR3 has 17 amino acids. Trimming took off 0 bases at V and 8 bases at J, with 21 bases between the two ends.